The sequence of this T cell receptor beta chain was determined in a study of technical replicates of blood from a handful of donors. The V end lost 7 bases, the J end lost 5 bases, and 8 bases lay between the germline ends. The CDR3 consists of 11 residues. Looked up from germline, CDR1 is MNHNY and CDR2 is SVGAGI (reference sequence). This clone was seen a handful of times. Clones were read by immunoSEQ multiplex PCR, and TCRdb kept only the in-frame ones, dropping some. The sample lists around 80,000 clones; about nine tenths were seen once. V gene TRBV6-6 combines with J gene TRBJ1-1, with D maybe TRBD1 (5 bases). The sample was T cells isolated from PBMCs. The sequence came from a human donor in good health. The CDR3 protein is CASTRGTEAFF. CDR3 in DNA: TGTGCCAGCACCCGGGGGACTGAAGCTTTCTTT.